This T cell receptor beta chain was obtained from a study of CD8 T cells in ankylosing spondylitis. Study findings and constraints: The study identified a TCR beta motif of under ten highly homologous variants that appeared characteristic of ankylosing spondylitis blood. Earlier authors reported some of these motif variants in reactive arthritis synovial fluid and blood. As reported, disease-linked clones showed significant enrichment in matched ankylosing spondylitis synovial fluid.

As for this clonotype: Its antigen is undetermined.

TCRdb redid the calling of the 5' RACE reads with MiXCR, one entry per CDR3 protein. The sample lists about 340,000 distinct CDR3 sequences, roughly 15% occurring once. Germline lookup yields CDR1 SGHRS and CDR2 YFSETQ. The CDR3 is 17 amino acids. V gave up 4 bases and J gave up 2 bases; unmatched junction bases: 6. The material sequenced was blood, either unsorted or a sorted T cell fraction (not recorded which). The receptor's source is a male donor with ankylosing spondylitis or in good health (not recorded which). The genes are TRBV5-1 and TRBJ2-6; 10 nucleotides align to TRBD1. The CDR3 sequence is CASSPGQGITGANVLTF. The CDR3 coding sequence is TGCGCCAGCAGCCCGGGACAGGGGATCACTGGGGCCAACGTCCTGACTTTC.